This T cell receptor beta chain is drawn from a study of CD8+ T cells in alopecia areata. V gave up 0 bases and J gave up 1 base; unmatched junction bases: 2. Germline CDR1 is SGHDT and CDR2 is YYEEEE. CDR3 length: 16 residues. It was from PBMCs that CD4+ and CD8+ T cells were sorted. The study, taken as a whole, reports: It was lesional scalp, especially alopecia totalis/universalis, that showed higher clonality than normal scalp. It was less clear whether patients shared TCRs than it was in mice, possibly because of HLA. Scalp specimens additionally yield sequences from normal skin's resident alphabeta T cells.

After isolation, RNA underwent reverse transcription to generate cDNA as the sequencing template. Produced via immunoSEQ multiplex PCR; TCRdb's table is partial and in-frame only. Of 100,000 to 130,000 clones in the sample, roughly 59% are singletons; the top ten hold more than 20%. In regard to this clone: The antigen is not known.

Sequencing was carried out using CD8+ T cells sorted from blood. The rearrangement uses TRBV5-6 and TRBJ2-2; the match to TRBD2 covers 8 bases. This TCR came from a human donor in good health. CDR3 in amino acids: CASSLGLAGNTGELFF. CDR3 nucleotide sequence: TGTGCCAGCAGCTTGGGTCTAGCGGGGAACACCGGGGAGCTGTTTTTT.